Here is one T cell receptor (beta chain) with its context. Its target is not known. Per the germline V gene, CDR1 is MDHEN and CDR2 is SYDVKM. The CDR3 extends over 16 amino acids. V was clipped by 2 bases and J by 4 bases; unmatched bases: 10. The sample comes from a study of cytomegalovirus exposure and HLA in healthy donors. Study-wide results and caveats: Across HLA loci, a later analysis found differing TCR association rates, with DRB1 most and HLA-C fewest. Productive status was seen about 87% or about 30% of the time for most TCR beta V segments in an earlier analysis. Altogether, 150 to 200 TCR beta chains were recorded as cytomegalovirus-associated.

Primers for the PCR totalled 60 Vbeta and 13 Jbeta. Libraries were prepared by immunoSEQ multiplex PCR; TCRdb keeps only in-frame clonotypes and omits some of them. The table shows over 150,000 clones, with about 80% occurring only once. V gene TRBV28 combines with J gene TRBJ1-2, with 7 positions matching TRBD1. Sequencing was carried out using PBMCs. This TCR was recovered from a man aged 25 to 40 in good health and CMV-seronegative. The DNA of the CDR3 is TGTGCCAGCAGTTTACTACAGGGGTTATCCGGCTATGGCTACACCTTC. As protein: CASSLLQGLSGYGYTF.